These T cell receptor beta chains were read from a single sample in a study of blood T cell repertoires in COVID-19. Profiling relied on immunoSEQ multiplex PCR, and the TCRdb table lists in-frame clones only, not all of them. Of 330,000 or so clones in the sample, around 90% were seen once. Sequenced: PBMCs or T cells enriched from blood (not recorded which). Every receptor here comes from a woman between 25 and 40 years old who had recovered from COVID-19. Each CDR3 is given with its conserved first and last residue. A D gene is named only where the DNA matches it firmly. Some rows mark clone size as missing; the rest say once, few, many or name a class of expanded clone.

v_gene,abundance,d_gene,j_gene,CDR3aa,CDR3nt
TRBV28,-,-,TRBJ1-6,CASSLLSVQYSPLHF,TGTGCCAGCAGTTTATTGTCCGTGCAGTATTCACCCCTCCACTTT
TRBV7-3,-,TRBD2,TRBJ2-2,CASSLWGTSDTGELFF,TGTGCCAGCAGCTTATGGGGGACTAGCGACACCGGGGAGCTGTTTTTT
TRBV5-4,-,-,TRBJ2-1,CASSQRRDNEQFF,TGTGCCAGCAGCCAGAGGCGGGACAATGAGCAGTTCTTC
TRBV21-1,-,-,TRBJ1-1,CASIPRGQGALNTEAFF,TGTGCCAGCATCCCAAGGGGACAGGGGGCCCTAAACACTGAAGCTTTCTTT
TRBV5-1,-,TRBD2,TRBJ2-1,CASSLLAGNNEQFF,TGCGCCAGCAGCTTGCTAGCGGGGAACAATGAGCAGTTCTTC
TRBV7-9,-,-,TRBJ1-1,CASSLVNGAEAFF,TGTGCCAGCAGCTTAGTTAACGGGGCTGAAGCTTTCTTT
TRBV3-1/TRBV3-2,-,-,TRBJ2-3,CASSQEVGTSTDTQYF,TGTGCCAGCAGCCAAGAGGTGGGGACTAGCACAGATACGCAGTATTTT
TRBV7-9,-,-,TRBJ1-2,CASSPYRGEGDYGYTF,TGTGCCAGCAGCCCCTATAGGGGGGAGGGGGACTATGGCTACACCTTC
TRBV29-1,-,TRBD1,TRBJ2-1,CSVEVLGTGSYNEQFF,TGCAGCGTTGAAGTCCTTGGGACAGGGTCCTACAATGAGCAGTTCTTC
TRBV19,once,-,TRBJ2-7,CASSMFGVREQYF,TGTGCCAGTAGTATGTTCGGAGTACGGGAGCAGTACTTC
TRBV10-3,-,-,TRBJ1-1,CAARSGNTEAFF,TGTGCCGCTCGCTCGGGGAACACTGAAGCTTTCTTT
TRBV2,-,-,TRBJ1-2,CASSESGTNYGYTF,TGTGCCAGCAGTGAATCAGGCACTAACTATGGCTACACCTTC
TRBV6-5,-,TRBD1,TRBJ2-1,CASSPPQGAFGEQFF,TGTGCCAGCAGCCCGCCGCAGGGGGCCTTCGGTGAGCAGTTCTTC
TRBV27,-,-,TRBJ1-1,CASSPQTVPVTEAFF,TGTGCCAGCAGTCCTCAGACTGTCCCCGTAACTGAAGCTTTCTTT
TRBV5-1,-,-,TRBJ1-1,CASSSGSLGAFF,TGCGCCAGCAGCTCCGGGAGTCTAGGAGCTTTCTTT
TRBV27,-,-,TRBJ1-5,CASRPLGGSQPQHF,TGTGCCAGCAGGCCTCTGGGGGGGAGTCAGCCCCAGCATTTT
TRBV4-2,few,TRBD1,TRBJ1-2,CASSQDPGQDPYGYTF,TGTGCCAGCAGCCAAGATCCTGGACAGGATCCCTATGGCTACACCTTC
TRBV4-3,-,TRBD2,TRBJ2-3,CASSQDSGLAADTQYF,TGCGCCAGCAGCCAAGATTCGGGACTAGCGGCAGATACGCAGTATTTT
TRBV5-4,-,TRBD1,TRBJ2-3,CASSPGQGENTQYF,TGTGCCAGCAGCCCTGGACAGGGGGAGAATACGCAGTATTTT
TRBV19,-,-,TRBJ2-5,CASSPGQRTYQETQYF,TGTGCCAGTAGTCCCGGACAGAGGACTTACCAAGAGACCCAGTACTTC
TRBV5-4,-,TRBD2,TRBJ2-4,CASSLAAQAGGDIQYF,TGTGCCAGCAGCTTGGCCGCCCAAGCGGGAGGCGACATTCAGTACTTC
TRBV3-1/TRBV3-2,-,-,TRBJ1-2,CASSQGLGQGLYGYTF,TGTGCCAGCAGCCAAGGGTTAGGCCAGGGACTCTATGGCTACACCTTC
TRBV28,-,-,TRBJ1-3,CASSWGHSGNTIYF,TGTGCCAGCAGTTGGGGGCACTCTGGAAACACCATATATTTT
TRBV7-2,-,-,TRBJ1-5,CASSSVLFGASNQPQHF,TGTGCCAGCAGCTCAGTATTATTCGGAGCTAGCAATCAGCCCCAGCATTTT
TRBV6-5,-,TRBD1,TRBJ2-1,CASTGTGMSEQFF,TGTGCCAGCACCGGGACAGGGATGAGTGAGCAGTTCTTC
TRBV19,few,TRBD1,TRBJ1-3,CASSLTGASGNTIYF,TGTGCCAGTAGTCTGACAGGGGCCTCTGGAAACACCATATATTTT
TRBV19,-,-,TRBJ1-4,CASSLSGGLNEKLFF,TGTGCCAGTAGTCTCTCCGGGGGGCTTAATGAAAAACTGTTTTTT
TRBV28,-,-,TRBJ2-7,CASSLGGDRSAEQYF,TGTGCCAGCAGTTTAGGGGGAGACAGGTCCGCCGAGCAGTACTTC
TRBV19,-,-,TRBJ1-1,CASEQGTEAFF,TGTGCCAGTGAGCAGGGTACTGAAGCTTTCTTT
TRBV18,-,-,TRBJ2-7,CASSPRSPYEQYF,TGTGCCAGCTCACCACGTAGTCCCTACGAGCAGTACTTC
TRBV28,-,TRBD1,TRBJ1-5,CASSSGTGDNQPQHF,TGTGCCAGCAGTTCCGGGACAGGGGACAATCAGCCCCAGCATTTT
TRBV4-1,-,-,TRBJ1-2,CASSHRDSFGYTF,TGCGCCAGCAGCCACCGGGACTCCTTTGGCTACACCTTC
TRBV9,-,-,TRBJ2-2,CASSVHLISGNGELFF,TGTGCCAGCAGCGTTCACCTTATCTCGGGGAACGGGGAGCTGTTTTTT
TRBV9,-,-,TRBJ1-2,CASSVVGTTNYGYTF,TGTGCCAGCAGCGTAGTAGGGACAACTAACTATGGCTACACCTTC
TRBV5-1,-,-,TRBJ2-5,CASSLNPPQETQYF,TGCGCCAGCAGCTTGAATCCCCCTCAAGAGACCCAGTACTTC
TRBV28,-,TRBD1,TRBJ1-4,CASSSYRQGFSEKLFF,TGTGCCAGCAGTTCGTACCGACAGGGGTTTAGTGAAAAACTGTTTTTT
TRBV5-4,-,TRBD1,TRBJ1-1,CASSSGQGDTEAFF,TGTGCCAGCAGCTCGGGACAGGGGGACACTGAAGCTTTCTTT
TRBV7-2,-,TRBD1,TRBJ1-4,CASSLQTGSNEKLFF,TGTGCCAGCAGCTTACAGACAGGGTCAAATGAAAAACTGTTTTTT
TRBV5-1,-,-,TRBJ1-1,CASCSTTQGFSEAFF,TGCGCCAGTTGCAGTACTACACAGGGTTTCTCTGAAGCTTTCTTT